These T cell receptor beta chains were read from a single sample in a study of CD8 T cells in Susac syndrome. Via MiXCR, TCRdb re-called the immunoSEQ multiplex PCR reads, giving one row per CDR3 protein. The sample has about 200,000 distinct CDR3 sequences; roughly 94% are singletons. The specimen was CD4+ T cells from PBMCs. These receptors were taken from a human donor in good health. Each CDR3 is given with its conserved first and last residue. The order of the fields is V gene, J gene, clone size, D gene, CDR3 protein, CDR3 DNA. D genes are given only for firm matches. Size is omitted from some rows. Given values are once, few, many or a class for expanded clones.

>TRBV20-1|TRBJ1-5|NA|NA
CSASPYSNQPQHF
TGCAGTGCTAGCCCCTATAGCAATCAGCCCCAGCATTTT
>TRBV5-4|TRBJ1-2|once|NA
CASSLADGSYGYTF
TGTGCCAGCAGCTTGGCTGACGGCTCCTATGGCTACACCTTC
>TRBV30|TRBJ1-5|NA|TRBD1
CAWSAGQYSNQPQHF
TGTGCCTGGAGCGCGGGACAGTATAGCAATCAGCCCCAGCATTTT
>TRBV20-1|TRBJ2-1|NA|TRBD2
CSARDGSGSYNEQFF
TGCAGTGCTAGAGATGGGAGCGGGAGCTACAATGAGCAGTTCTTC
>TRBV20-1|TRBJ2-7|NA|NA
CSAPYTRTGDYEQYF
TGCAGTGCCCCTTACACCCGAACGGGGGACTACGAGCAGTACTTC
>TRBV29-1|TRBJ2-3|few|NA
CSVEIRARDTQYF
TGCAGCGTTGAAATCAGGGCACGGGATACGCAGTATTTT
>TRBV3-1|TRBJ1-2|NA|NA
CASSQEQVLGYTF
TGTGCCAGCAGCCAAGAGCAGGTTCTGGGCTACACCTTC
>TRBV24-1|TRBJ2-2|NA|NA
CATSDPPSGELFF
TGTGCCACCAGTGATCCACCCTCTGGGGAGCTGTTTTTT
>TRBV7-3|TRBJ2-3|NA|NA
CASSSNPAQLTDTQYF
TGTGCCAGCAGCTCCAACCCCGCCCAGCTAACAGATACGCAGTATTTT
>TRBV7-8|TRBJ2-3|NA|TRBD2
CASSLVAAGGPTDTQYF
TGTGCCAGCAGCTTAGTTGCCGCGGGAGGTCCCACAGATACGCAGTATTTT
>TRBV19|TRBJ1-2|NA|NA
CASSIIAGVYGYTF
TGTGCCAGTAGTATTATCGCCGGAGTCTATGGCTACACCTTC
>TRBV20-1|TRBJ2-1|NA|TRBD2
CSARASGGSYNEQFF
TGCAGTGCTAGAGCGAGCGGGGGCTCTTACAATGAGCAGTTCTTC
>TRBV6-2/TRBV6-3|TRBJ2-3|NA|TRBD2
CASSYSGLDPDTQYF
TGTGCCAGCAGTTACTCCGGACTAGACCCAGATACGCAGTATTTT
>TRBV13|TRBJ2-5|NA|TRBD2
CASALGLAEETQYF
TGTGCCAGCGCCCTAGGACTAGCGGAAGAGACCCAGTACTTC
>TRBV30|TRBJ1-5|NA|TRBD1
CAWSTQGGVSNQPQHF
TGTGCCTGGAGCACACAGGGGGGAGTGAGCAATCAGCCCCAGCATTTT
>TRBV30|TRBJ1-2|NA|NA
CAWSVLPSLGYTF
TGTGCCTGGAGTGTACTGCCCTCCCTGGGCTACACCTTC
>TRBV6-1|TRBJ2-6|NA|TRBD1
CASRPTGTGVGTAGANVLTF
TGTGCCAGCAGACCAACCGGGACAGGGGTTGGGACGGCTGGGGCCAACGTCCTGACTTTC
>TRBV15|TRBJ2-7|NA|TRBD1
CATSRGQASYEQYF
TGTGCCACCAGCAGGGGACAGGCTAGCTACGAGCAGTACTTC
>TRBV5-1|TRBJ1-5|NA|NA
CASPPQGSNNQPQHF
TGCGCCAGTCCTCCTCAGGGCAGTAACAATCAGCCCCAGCATTTT
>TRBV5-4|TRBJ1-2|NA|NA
CASSLEDRNYGYTF
TGTGCCAGCAGCTTGGAGGACAGAAACTATGGCTACACCTTC
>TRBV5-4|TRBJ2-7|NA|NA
CASSLDTYDPQQYF
TGTGCCAGCAGCTTGGATACCTACGATCCGCAGCAGTACTTC
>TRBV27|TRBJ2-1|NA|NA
CASSKLRSNEQFF
TGTGCCAGCAGCAAACTTCGAAGCAATGAGCAGTTCTTC
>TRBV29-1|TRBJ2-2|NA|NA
CSVAGNGGELFF
TGCAGCGTTGCCGGGAACGGCGGGGAGCTGTTTTTT
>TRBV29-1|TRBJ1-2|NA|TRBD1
CSAHQTGYGYTF
TGCAGCGCCCATCAGACAGGGTACGGCTACACCTTC
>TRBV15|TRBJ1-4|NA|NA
CATSRDFLPEKLFF
TGTGCCACCAGCAGAGATTTCCTACCTGAAAAACTGTTTTTT
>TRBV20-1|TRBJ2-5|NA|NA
CSARDIGPLDEETQYF
TGCAGTGCTAGAGACATAGGGCCGCTCGACGAAGAGACCCAGTACTTC
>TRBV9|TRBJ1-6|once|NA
CASSVGPGHMYNSPLHF
TGTGCCAGCAGCGTAGGGCCAGGGCACATGTATAATTCACCCCTCCACTTT
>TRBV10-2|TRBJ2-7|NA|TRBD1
CASRPPGQGSEQYF
TGCGCCAGCAGGCCTCCGGGACAGGGAAGCGAGCAGTACTTC
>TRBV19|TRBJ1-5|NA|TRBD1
CASSPDGTGNQPQHF
TGTGCCAGTAGTCCCGACGGGACAGGCAATCAGCCCCAGCATTTT
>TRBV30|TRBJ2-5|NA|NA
CAWGETAQETQYF
TGTGCCTGGGGTGAGACAGCCCAAGAGACCCAGTACTTC
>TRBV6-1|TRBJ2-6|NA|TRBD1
CASSTGQGDSGANVLTF
TGTGCCAGCAGTACCGGACAGGGGGACTCTGGGGCCAACGTCCTGACTTTC
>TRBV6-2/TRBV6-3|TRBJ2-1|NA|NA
CASKEVLFF
TGTGCCAGCAAAGAAGTTCTGTTCTTC
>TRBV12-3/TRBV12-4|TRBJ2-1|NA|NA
CASTLADDEQFF
TGTGCCAGCACACTAGCTGACGATGAGCAGTTCTTC
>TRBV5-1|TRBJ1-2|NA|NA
CASSWDRRGGYTF
TGCGCCAGCAGCTGGGACCGCCGCGGTGGCTACACCTTC
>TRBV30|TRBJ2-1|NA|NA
CAWTRKNEQFF
TGTGCCTGGACGAGGAAAAATGAGCAGTTCTTC
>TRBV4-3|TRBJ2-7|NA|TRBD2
CASSQDWGEGEQYF
TGCGCCAGCAGCCAAGATTGGGGGGAGGGCGAGCAGTACTTC
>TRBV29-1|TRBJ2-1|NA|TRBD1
CSVEQGAINEQFF
TGCAGCGTTGAACAGGGGGCGATCAATGAGCAGTTCTTC
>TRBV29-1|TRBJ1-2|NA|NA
CSVGASYGYTF
TGCAGCGTGGGGGCGTCTTATGGCTACACCTTC
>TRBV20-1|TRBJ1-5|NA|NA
CSARGQHF
TGCAGTGCTAGAGGGCAGCATTTT
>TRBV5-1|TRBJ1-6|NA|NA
CASSLGVRGNSPLHF
TGCGCCAGCAGCTTGGGGGTCCGGGGAAATTCACCCCTCCACTTT
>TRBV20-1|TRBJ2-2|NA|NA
CSARGLGGTGELFF
TGCAGTGCTAGAGGACTAGGGGGAACCGGGGAGCTGTTTTTT
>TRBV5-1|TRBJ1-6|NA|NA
CASSQVGVWGNSPLHF
TGCGCCAGCAGCCAAGTAGGCGTCTGGGGTAATTCACCCCTCCACTTT
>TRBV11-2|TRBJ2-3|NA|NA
CASLRGTDTQYF
TGTGCCAGCCTGCGGGGCACAGATACGCAGTATTTT
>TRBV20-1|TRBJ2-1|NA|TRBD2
CSAGTSGWYNEQFF
TGCAGTGCCGGAACTAGCGGTTGGTACAATGAGCAGTTCTTC
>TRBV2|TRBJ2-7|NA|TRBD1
CATTGQATYEQYF
TGTGCCACCACGGGACAGGCGACCTACGAGCAGTACTTC
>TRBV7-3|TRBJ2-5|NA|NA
CASSPGAGQETQYF
TGTGCCAGCAGCCCGGGGGCTGGCCAAGAGACCCAGTACTTC
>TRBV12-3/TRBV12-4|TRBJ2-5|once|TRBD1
CASSKGARQETQYF
TGTGCCAGCAGTAAGGGGGCGAGGCAAGAGACCCAGTACTTC
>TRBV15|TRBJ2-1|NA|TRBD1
CATSSDDRVRVYNEQFF
TGTGCCACCAGCAGCGATGACAGGGTCAGGGTATACAATGAGCAGTTCTTC
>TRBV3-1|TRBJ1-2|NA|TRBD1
CASSPGQGTGYTF
TGTGCCAGCAGCCCGGGACAGGGGACAGGCTACACCTTC
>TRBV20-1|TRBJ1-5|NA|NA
CSALWGSNQPQHF
TGCAGTGCCCTCTGGGGAAGCAATCAGCCCCAGCATTTT
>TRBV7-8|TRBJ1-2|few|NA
CASSPRGNYGYTF
TGTGCCAGCAGCCCTCGTGGGAACTATGGCTACACCTTC
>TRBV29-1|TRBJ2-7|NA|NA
CSALEPSYEQYF
TGCAGCGCCCTGGAGCCCTCCTACGAGCAGTACTTC
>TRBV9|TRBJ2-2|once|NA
CASSVVEWLLNTGELFF
TGTGCCAGCAGCGTAGTGGAGTGGCTCCTGAACACCGGGGAGCTGTTTTTT
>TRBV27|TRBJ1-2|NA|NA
CASTESGQTRLGYTF
TGTGCCAGCACCGAATCAGGACAGACGCGCTTGGGCTACACCTTC
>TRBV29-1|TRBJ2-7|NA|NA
CSVVQFGARYEQYF
TGCAGCGTTGTCCAGTTTGGGGCACGCTACGAGCAGTACTTC